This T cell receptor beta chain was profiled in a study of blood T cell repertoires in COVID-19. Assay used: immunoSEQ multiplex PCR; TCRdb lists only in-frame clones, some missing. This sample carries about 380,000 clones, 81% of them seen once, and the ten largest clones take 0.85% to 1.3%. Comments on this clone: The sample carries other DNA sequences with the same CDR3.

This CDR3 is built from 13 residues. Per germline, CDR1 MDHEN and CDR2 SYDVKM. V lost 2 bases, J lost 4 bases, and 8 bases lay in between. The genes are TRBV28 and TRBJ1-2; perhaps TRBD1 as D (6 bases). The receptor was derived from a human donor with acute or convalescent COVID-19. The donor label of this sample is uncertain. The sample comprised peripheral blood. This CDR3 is CASSLQGSYGYTF. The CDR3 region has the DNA TGTGCCAGCAGTTTACAGGGGTCCTATGGCTACACCTTC.